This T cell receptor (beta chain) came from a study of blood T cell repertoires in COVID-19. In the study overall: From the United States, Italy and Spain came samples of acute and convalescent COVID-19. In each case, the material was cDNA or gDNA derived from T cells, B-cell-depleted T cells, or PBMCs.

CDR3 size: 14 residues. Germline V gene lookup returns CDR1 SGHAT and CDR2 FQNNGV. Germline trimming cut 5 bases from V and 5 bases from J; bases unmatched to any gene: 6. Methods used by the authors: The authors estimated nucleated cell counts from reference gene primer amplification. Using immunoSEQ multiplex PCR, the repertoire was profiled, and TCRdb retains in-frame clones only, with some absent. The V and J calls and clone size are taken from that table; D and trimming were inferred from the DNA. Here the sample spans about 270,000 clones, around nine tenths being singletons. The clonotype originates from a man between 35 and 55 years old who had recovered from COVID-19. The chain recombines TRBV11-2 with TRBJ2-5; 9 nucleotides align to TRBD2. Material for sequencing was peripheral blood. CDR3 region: CASSPRGRGETQYF. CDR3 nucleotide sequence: TGTGCCAGCAGCCCCCGCGGGAGGGGGGAGACCCAGTACTTC.